A single sample gave rise to the 8 T cell receptor beta chains below, sequenced in a study of shared clonotypes between healthy human individuals. Here immunoSEQ multiplex PCR was the method, and the copy in TCRdb shows in-frame clones only, minus some. The data show about 2.2 million clones, about 94% seen once. As defined, naive CD8 cells were CD45RO-negative and positively selected for CCR7, with terminally differentiated effector memory CD45RA+ cells excluded. The sample was naive CD8+ T cells from PBMCs. These receptors were taken from a man aged 18 to 29 in good health. Some clones in this sample may be carry-over from other donors' samples.

The table lists this clone with a count of one. This chain joins TRBV27 and TRBJ2-7; 9 bases fit TRBD1. The J segment lost 6 bases and the V segment lost 4 bases, leaving 10 bases of the junction unmatched. CDR3 size: 15 residues. Germline CDR1 is MNHEY and CDR2 is SMNVEV (reference sequence). In nucleotides, the CDR3 is TGTGCCAGCAGTTCGATGCCCGGGACAGGGAGCGAGCAGTACTTC. Its translation: CASSSMPGTGSEQYF.

The chain combines TRBV7-9 with TRBJ1-2, with no clear D. Germline V gives CDR1 SEHNR, CDR2 FQNEAQ (reference sequence). Trimming removed 5 bases from V and 14 bases from J, with 24 bases in between. The CDR3 spans 14 residues. The DNA of the CDR3 is TGTGCCAGCAGCCCCCGCGGACTAATGGGAAAGTGGACCTTC. Its translation is CASSPRGLMGKWTF.

This clone showed up just once. CDR3 amino acids: CASSLGGGPPGEPQHF. For the CDR3, the DNA is TGTGCCAGCAGCTTAGGGGGAGGACCCCCTGGGGAGCCCCAGCATTTT. The chain has TRBV11-2 and TRBJ1-5; the D is unclear. V lost 1 base and J lost 8, with 18 bases in between. The CDR3 consists of 16 residues. Germline lookup yields CDR1 SGHAT and CDR2 FQNNGV.

The gene calls are TRBV30 and TRBJ2-2, with D possibly matching TRBD2 (6 bases). V lost 3 bases to trimming and J lost 0 bases, with 11 bases between them. This CDR3 region has 15 residues. The germline gives CDR1 GTSNPN, CDR2 SVGIG (reference sequence). The CDR3 DNA follows: TGTGCCTGGAGCACGGGGGTCACGAACACCGGGGAGCTGTTTTTT. This translates into CAWSTGVTNTGELFF. Using reference TRBV30 and TRBJ2-2 for the parts outside the CDR3, the full variable domain is SQTIHQWPATLVQPVGSPLSLECTVEGTSNPNLYWYRQAAGRGLQLLFYSVGIGQISSEVPQNLSASRPQDRQFILSSKKLLLSDSGFYLCAWSTGVTNTGELFFGEGSRLTVL.

The rearrangement links TRBV13 to TRBJ2-1; 10 positions agree with TRBD2. The V and J ends lost 5 bases and 0 bases, in that order; junction bases with no gene match: 7. Germline CDR1 is PRHDT and CDR2 is FYEKMQ (reference sequence). The CDR3 spans 17 residues. The DNA for the CDR3 is TGTGCCAGCAGCCCCGGGACTAGCGAGAGCTCCTACAATGAGCAGTTCTTC. Encoded protein: CASSPGTSESSYNEQFF. The full variable domain, rest sourced from reference TRBV13 and TRBJ2-1, is AAGVIQSPRHLIKEKRETATLKCYPIPRHDTVYWYQQGPGQDPQFLISFYEKMQSDKGSIPDRFSAQQFSDYHSELNMSSLELGDSALYFCASSPGTSESSYNEQFFGPGTRLTVL.

This clone was recorded only once. This sequence joins TRBV6-5 and TRBJ1-1, with a tentative D call TRBD1 (5 bases). V was pared by 6 bases and J by 13 bases, with 15 bases between. Germline CDR1 and CDR2: MNHEY and SVGAGI. This CDR3 spans 11 amino acids. CDR3 sequence: CASRWGRLLFF. The CDR3 DNA is TGTGCCAGCAGATGGGGACGCCTCCTTTTCTTT.

This chain connects TRBV29-1 to TRBJ1-2; TRBD1 aligns across 8 bases. V trimming: 7 bases; J trimming: 6 bases; junction bases outside the gene matches: 4. CDR1 is SQVTM, CDR2 ANQGSEA, per germline. CDR3 length: 11 amino acids. CDR3 nucleotide sequence: TGCAGCGGAAGACAGGGGAATGGCTACACCTTC. Translated: CSGRQGNGYTF.

V is TRBV19 and J is TRBJ2-1; 10 positions agree with TRBD2. The CDR3 runs 15 residues. The V segment lost 2 bases and the J segment 8 bases; nucleotides outside the gene matches: 6. CDR1 and CDR2 (germline): LNHDA, SQIVND (reference sequence). The CDR3, as DNA: TGTGCCAGTAGTATAAGCGGGAGGGGTTGGGATGAGCAGTTCTTC. As protein: CASSISGRGWDEQFF.